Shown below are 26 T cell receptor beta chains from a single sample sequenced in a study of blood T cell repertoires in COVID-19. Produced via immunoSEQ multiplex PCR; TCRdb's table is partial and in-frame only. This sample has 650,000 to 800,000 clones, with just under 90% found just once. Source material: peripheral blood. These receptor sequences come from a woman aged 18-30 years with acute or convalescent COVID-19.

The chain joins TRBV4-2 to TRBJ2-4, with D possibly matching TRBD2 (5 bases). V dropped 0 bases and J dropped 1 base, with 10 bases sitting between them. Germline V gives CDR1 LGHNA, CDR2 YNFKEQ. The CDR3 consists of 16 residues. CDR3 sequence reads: CASSQDRGEAKNIQYF. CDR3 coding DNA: TGTGCCAGCAGCCAAGATCGGGGAGAGGCCAAAAACATTCAGTACTTC.

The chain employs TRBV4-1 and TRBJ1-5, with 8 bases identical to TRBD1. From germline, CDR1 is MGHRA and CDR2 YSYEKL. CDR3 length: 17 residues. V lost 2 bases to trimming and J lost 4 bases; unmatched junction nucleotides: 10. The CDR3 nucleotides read TGCGCCAGCAGCCAACAACTGACAGGGGAAAGAAATCAGCCCCAGCATTTT. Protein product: CASSQQLTGERNQPQHF.

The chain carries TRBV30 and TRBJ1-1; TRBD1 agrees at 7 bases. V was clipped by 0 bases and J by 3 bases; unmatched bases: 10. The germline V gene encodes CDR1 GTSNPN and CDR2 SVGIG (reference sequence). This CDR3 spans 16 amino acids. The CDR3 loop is CAWSVKGAFQDTEAFF. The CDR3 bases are TGTGCCTGGAGTGTTAAGGGGGCATTTCAGGACACTGAAGCTTTCTTT.

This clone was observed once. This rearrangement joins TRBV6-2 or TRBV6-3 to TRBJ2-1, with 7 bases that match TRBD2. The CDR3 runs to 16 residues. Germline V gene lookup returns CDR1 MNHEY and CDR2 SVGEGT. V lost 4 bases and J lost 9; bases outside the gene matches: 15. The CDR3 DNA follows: TGTGCCAGCAGTTCGGTCCCGGGGGGAACCGCGGGTGAGCAGTTCTTC. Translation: CASSSVPGGTAGEQFF.

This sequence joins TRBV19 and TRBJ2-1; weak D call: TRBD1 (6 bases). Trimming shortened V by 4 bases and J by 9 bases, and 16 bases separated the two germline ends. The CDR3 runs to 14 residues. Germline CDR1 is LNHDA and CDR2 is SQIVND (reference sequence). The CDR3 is CASSTTGIFGEQFF. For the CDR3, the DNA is TGTGCCAGTAGTACGACAGGAATTTTCGGTGAGCAGTTCTTC.

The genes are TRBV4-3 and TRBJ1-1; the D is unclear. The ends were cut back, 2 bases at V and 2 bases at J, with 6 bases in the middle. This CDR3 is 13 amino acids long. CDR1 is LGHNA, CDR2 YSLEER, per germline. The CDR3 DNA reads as TGCGCCAGCAGCCAACAACTAAACACTGAAGCTTTCTTT. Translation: CASSQQLNTEAFF.

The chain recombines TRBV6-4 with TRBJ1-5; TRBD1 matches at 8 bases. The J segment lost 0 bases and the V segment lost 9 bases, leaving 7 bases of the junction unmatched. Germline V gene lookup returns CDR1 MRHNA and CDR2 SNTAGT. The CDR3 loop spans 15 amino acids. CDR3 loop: CARTRGQNSNQPQHF. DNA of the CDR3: TGTGCCAGGACCAGGGGGCAGAATAGCAATCAGCCCCAGCATTTT.

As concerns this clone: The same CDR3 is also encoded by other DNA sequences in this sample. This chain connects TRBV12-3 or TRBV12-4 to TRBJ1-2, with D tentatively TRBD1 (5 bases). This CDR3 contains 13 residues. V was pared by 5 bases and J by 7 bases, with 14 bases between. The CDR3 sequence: CASSPQGGFGYTF. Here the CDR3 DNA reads TGTGCCAGCAGTCCTCAGGGAGGGTTTGGCTACACCTTC.

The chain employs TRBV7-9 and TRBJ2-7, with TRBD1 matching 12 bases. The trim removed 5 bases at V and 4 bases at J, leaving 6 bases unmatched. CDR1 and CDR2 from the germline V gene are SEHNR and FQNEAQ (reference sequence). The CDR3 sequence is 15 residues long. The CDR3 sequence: CASSLEGQGAYEQYF. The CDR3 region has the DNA TGTGCCAGCAGCCTAGAGGGACAGGGGGCTTACGAGCAGTACTTC.

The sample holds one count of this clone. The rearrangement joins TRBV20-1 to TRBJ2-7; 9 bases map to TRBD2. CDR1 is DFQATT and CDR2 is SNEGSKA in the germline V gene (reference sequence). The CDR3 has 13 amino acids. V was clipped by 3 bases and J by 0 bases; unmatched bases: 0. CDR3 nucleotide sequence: TGCAGTGCTAGTAGCGGGGGCTCCTACGAGCAGTACTTC. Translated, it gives CSASSGGSYEQYF.

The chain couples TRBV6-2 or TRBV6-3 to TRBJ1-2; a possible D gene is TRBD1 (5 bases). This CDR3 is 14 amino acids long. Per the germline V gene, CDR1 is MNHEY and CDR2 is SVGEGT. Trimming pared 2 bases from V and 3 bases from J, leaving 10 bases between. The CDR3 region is CASSYNRIYYGYTF. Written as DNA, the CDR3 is TGTGCCAGCAGTTACAACAGGATCTACTATGGCTACACCTTC.

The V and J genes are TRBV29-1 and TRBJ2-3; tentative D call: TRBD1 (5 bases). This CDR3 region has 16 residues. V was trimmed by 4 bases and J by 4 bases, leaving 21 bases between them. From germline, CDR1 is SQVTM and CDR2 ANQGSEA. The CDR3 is CSVVFRRVNQSDTQYF. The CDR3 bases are TGCAGCGTTGTCTTTCGCAGGGTTAATCAATCAGATACGCAGTATTTT.

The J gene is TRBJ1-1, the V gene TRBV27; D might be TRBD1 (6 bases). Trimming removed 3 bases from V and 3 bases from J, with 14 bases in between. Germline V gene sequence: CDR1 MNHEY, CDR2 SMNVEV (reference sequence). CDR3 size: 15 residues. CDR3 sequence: CASSFIWGQDTEAFF. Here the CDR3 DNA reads TGTGCCAGCAGTTTTATCTGGGGGCAGGACACTGAAGCTTTCTTT.

The CDR3 region is CASSLIAGGSTDTQYF. The CDR3 DNA sequence: TGTGCCAGCAGCTTGATAGCGGGGGGTAGCACAGATACGCAGTATTTT. The rearrangement joins TRBV7-2 to TRBJ2-3; 10 nucleotides agree with TRBD2. Germline CDR1 reads SGHTA; CDR2 reads FQGNSA. V lost 3 bases and J lost 0; bases outside the gene matches: 3. CDR3 size: 16 residues.

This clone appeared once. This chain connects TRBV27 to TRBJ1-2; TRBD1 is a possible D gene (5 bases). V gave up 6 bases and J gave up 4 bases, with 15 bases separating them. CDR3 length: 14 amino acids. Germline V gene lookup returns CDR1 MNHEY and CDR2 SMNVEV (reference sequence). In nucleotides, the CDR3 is TGTGCCAGCAGCTTTAGTAGGGGTCCCTATGGCTACACCTTC. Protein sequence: CASSFSRGPYGYTF.

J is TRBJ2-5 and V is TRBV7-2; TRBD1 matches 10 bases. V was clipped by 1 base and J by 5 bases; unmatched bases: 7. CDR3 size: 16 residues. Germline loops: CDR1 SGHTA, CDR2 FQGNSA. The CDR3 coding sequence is TGTGCCAGCAGCTTAGGGGACAGGGGATATCGGGAGACCCAGTACTTC. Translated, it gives CASSLGDRGYRETQYF.

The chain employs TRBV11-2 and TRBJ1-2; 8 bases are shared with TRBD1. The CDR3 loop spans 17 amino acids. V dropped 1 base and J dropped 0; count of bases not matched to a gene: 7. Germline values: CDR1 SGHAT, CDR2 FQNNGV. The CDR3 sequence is CASSLAFRGLTNYGYTF. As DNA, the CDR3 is TGTGCCAGCAGCTTAGCTTTCAGGGGGCTCACTAACTATGGCTACACCTTC.

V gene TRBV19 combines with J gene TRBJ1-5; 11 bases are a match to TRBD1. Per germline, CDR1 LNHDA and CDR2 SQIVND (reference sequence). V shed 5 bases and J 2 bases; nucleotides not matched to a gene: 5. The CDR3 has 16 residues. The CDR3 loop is CASSSRTGGGNQPQHF. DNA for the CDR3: TGTGCCAGTAGTTCCCGGACAGGGGGCGGCAATCAGCCCCAGCATTTT.

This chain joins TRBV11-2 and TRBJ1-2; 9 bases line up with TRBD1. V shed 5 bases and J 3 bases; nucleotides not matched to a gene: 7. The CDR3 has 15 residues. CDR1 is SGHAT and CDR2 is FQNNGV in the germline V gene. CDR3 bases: TGTGCCAGCAGCCGTGAGCGACAGGGGGACTATGGCTACACCTTC. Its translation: CASSRERQGDYGYTF.

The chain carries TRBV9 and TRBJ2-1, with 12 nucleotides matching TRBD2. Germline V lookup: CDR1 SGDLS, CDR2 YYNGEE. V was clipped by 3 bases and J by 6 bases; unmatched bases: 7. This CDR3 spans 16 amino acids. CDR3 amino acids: CASSAGGTSGFNEQFF. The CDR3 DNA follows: TGTGCCAGCAGCGCCGGCGGGACTAGCGGGTTCAATGAGCAGTTCTTC.

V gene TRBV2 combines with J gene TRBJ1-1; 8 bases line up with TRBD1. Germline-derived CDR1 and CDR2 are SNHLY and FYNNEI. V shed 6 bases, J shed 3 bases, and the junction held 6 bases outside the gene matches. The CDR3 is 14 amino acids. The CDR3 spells CASSGQGLHTEAFF. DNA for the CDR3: TGTGCCAGCAGCGGACAGGGCCTCCACACTGAAGCTTTCTTT.

This CDR3 is CASSFIDLKYGYTF. As DNA, the CDR3 is TGTGCCAGCAGTTTCATAGATCTAAAATATGGCTACACCTTC. This chain links TRBV6-1 with TRBJ1-2; D remains ambiguous. CDR1 MNHNS and CDR2 SASEGT come from the germline V gene. This CDR3 spans 14 amino acids. Deletions cut 5 bases from V and 5 bases from J, with 15 bases between.

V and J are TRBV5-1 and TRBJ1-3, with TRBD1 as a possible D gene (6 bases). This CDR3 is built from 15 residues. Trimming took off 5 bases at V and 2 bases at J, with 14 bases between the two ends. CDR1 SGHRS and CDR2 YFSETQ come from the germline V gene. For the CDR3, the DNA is TGCGCCAGCAGGCTTTCAGGGGAAACTGGAAACACCATATATTTT. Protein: CASRLSGETGNTIYF.

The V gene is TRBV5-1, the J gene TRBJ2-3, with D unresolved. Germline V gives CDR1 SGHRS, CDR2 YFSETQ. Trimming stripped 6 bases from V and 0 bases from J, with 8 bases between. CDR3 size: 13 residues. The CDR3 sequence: CASMSVSTDTQYF. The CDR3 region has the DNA TGCGCCAGCATGTCGGTTAGCACAGATACGCAGTATTTT.

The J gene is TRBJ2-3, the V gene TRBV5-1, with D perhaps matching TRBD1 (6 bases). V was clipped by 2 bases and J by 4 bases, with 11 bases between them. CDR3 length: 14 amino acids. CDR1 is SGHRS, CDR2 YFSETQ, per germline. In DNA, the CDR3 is TGCGCCAGCAGCTTTGGGGGCGCACCAGATACGCAGTATTTT. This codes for CASSFGGAPDTQYF.

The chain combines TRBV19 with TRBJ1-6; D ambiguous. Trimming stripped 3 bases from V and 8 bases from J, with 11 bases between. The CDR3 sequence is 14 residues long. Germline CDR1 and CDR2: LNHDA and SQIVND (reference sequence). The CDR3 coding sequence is TGTGCCAGTAGTATCCGGAGCCGGGATTCACCCCTCCACTTT. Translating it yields CASSIRSRDSPLHF.